The entry below describes one TCR beta chain. The antigen is unknown. Healthy people donating bone marrow made up the donors. The CDR3 consists of 15 residues. The V gene end was trimmed by 4 bases and the J gene end by 0 bases; junction bases not matched to a gene: 5. Germline V gives CDR1 LNHDA, CDR2 SQIVND (reference sequence). This sample was taken from a study of cytomegalovirus exposure and HLA in healthy donors. Points from the study as a whole: In vitro checks showed that three CMV-associated chains really do target CMV antigens. Researchers counted approximately 160 TCR beta chains as cytomegalovirus-associated. In a later analysis, a genetic analysis reported fewer productive-TCR N-insertions in an Asian-associated ancestry cluster than the cohort average.

PCR primers comprised 60 Vbeta and 13 Jbeta primers. Clones were sequenced by immunoSEQ multiplex PCR, and TCRdb holds only the in-frame ones, with some missing. The sample lists fewer than 180,000 clones; 75% to 85% were seen once. This clonotype was sampled from a man in his fifties or sixties in good health and CMV-seropositive. The chain is built from TRBV19 and TRBJ1-1; 7 nucleotides line up with TRBD1. Sequencing used PBMCs. The CDR3 bases are TGTGCCAGTAGTAAAGGGACAGACATGAACACTGAAGCTTTCTTT. It specifies CASSKGTDMNTEAFF.